Shown below are 20 T cell receptor beta chains from a single sample sequenced in a study of early T cells in non-severe SARS-CoV-2 infection (TCRdb year 2021). Receptor libraries were prepared by 5' RACE. These reads were obtained on a NextSeq 500. The public reads were reprocessed in TCRdb via fastp at Q25 and MiXCR, keeping in-frame beta chains. Identical CDR3 protein sequences are pooled into one entry, listed with their most common genes and DNA. The sample table records under 95,000 distinct CDR3 sequences; approximately 12% of these occur just once. The ten top clones hold 3.4% of the sample. What was sequenced was whole blood. The receptors derive from an adult who was a healthcare worker with PCR-confirmed SARS-CoV-2 infection or an uninfected control (not recorded which).

This sequence joins TRBV19 and TRBJ2-1; TRBD2 aligns across 7 bases. The CDR3 loop spans 15 amino acids. The trim removed 7 bases at V and 7 bases at J, leaving 13 bases unmatched. CDR1 LNHDA and CDR2 SQIVND come from the germline V gene (reference sequence). The CDR3 protein is CASTTGTMGSNEQFF. As DNA, the CDR3 is TGTGCCAGTACCACCGGGACTATGGGAAGTAATGAGCAGTTCTTC.

This clonotype was counted many times. The chain couples TRBV12-3 or TRBV12-4 to TRBJ2-1; 11 bases line up with TRBD1. J lost 8 bases, V lost 5 bases, and 8 bases had no gene match. This CDR3 is built from 15 residues. The CDR3 nucleotides read TGTGCCAGCAGTCCCGGGACAGGGGGACTGTATGAGCAGTTCTTC. It specifies CASSPGTGGLYEQFF.

The table lists this clonotype with a few counts. V usage is TRBV29-1 and J usage is TRBJ2-1, with D unclear. V lost 5 bases, J lost 5 bases, and 10 bases lay in between. CDR3 length equals 12 residues. The germline V gene encodes CDR1 SQVTM and CDR2 ANQGSEA. The CDR3 here is CSVSRVDNEQFF. The DNA of the CDR3 is TGCAGCGTTTCTAGGGTTGACAATGAGCAGTTCTTC.

This clonotype was found many times. This sequence joins TRBV28 and TRBJ2-7; 7 nucleotides line up with TRBD2. This CDR3 comprises 15 residues. The trim removed 8 bases at V and 0 bases at J, leaving 10 bases unmatched. CDR1 is MDHEN, CDR2 SYDVKM, per germline. As DNA, the CDR3 is TGTGCCAGCCAATCAACAGGACTAGGCTCCTACGAGCAGTACTTC. This gives the protein CASQSTGLGSYEQYF. Full variable domain (missing parts from reference TRBV28 and TRBJ2-7): DVKVTQSSRYLVKRTGEKVFLECVQDMDHENMFWYRQDPGLGLRLIYFSYDVKMKEKGDIPEGYSVSREKKERFSLILESASTNQTSMYLCASQSTGLGSYEQYFGPGTRLTVT.

This clonotype came up many times. This rearrangement joins TRBV27 to TRBJ2-2; D could derive from TRBD1 or TRBD2 (6 bases each). The germline CDR1 and CDR2 sequences are MNHEY and SMNVEV (reference sequence). V shed 5 bases and J shed 2 bases, with 12 bases lying between them. The CDR3 has 15 residues. CDR3 amino acids: CASSPGGLNTGELFF. CDR3 in DNA: TGTGCCAGCAGTCCCGGGGGCCTCAACACCGGGGAGCTGTTTTTT.

The chain has TRBV7-9 and TRBJ1-2; D unclear. The V gene's germline CDR1 is SEHNR and CDR2 FQNEAQ (reference sequence). The CDR3 loop spans 12 amino acids. Trimming left V 4 bases short and J 3 bases short, with 6 bases between. CDR3 in amino acids: CASSSQDYGYTF. As DNA, the CDR3 is TGTGCCAGCAGCTCCCAGGACTATGGCTACACCTTC.

By its share, this clonotype is medium-sized (0.01 to 0.1%). V gene TRBV9 combines with J gene TRBJ2-7, with D possibly being TRBD2 (5 bases). The CDR3 totals 14 residues. Trimming stripped 2 bases from V and 2 bases from J, with 11 bases between. CDR1 is SGDLS, CDR2 YYNGEE, per germline. The CDR3 region is CASSVEGLTYEQYF. The CDR3 DNA reads as TGTGCCAGCAGCGTCGAGGGTCTCACCTACGAGCAGTACTTC.

This clonotype was picked up many times. The gene calls are TRBV5-1 and TRBJ2-5; D not resolved. This CDR3 has 14 residues. The ends were cut back, 0 bases at V and 2 bases at J, with 8 bases in the middle. CDR1 is SGHRS, CDR2 YFSETQ, per germline. This chain's CDR3 is CASSLGQLQETQYF. The CDR3 DNA reads TGCGCCAGCAGCTTGGGGCAGTTACAAGAGACCCAGTACTTC.

This clonotype was observed at least ten times. J is TRBJ2-7 and V is TRBV20-1, with TRBD1 as a possible D gene (6 bases). This CDR3 has 17 amino acids. The germline gives CDR1 DFQATT, CDR2 SNEGSKA (reference sequence). The V end lost 6 bases, the J end lost 4 bases, and 28 bases lay between the germline ends. The CDR3 loop is CSAGLGTLINGIYEQYF. The CDR3 DNA follows: TGCAGTGCGGGGCTCGGGACACTCATTAACGGTATATACGAGCAGTACTTC.

This clonotype was seen more than once but under ten times. The V gene is TRBV27, the J gene TRBJ1-3; D perhaps matches TRBD1 (5 bases). CDR1 and CDR2 from the germline V gene are MNHEY and SMNVEV (reference sequence). This CDR3 contains 15 residues. V lost 5 bases and J lost 4, with 15 bases in between. In nucleotides, the CDR3 is TGTGCCAGCAGTGTAAATAGGGGTCTCGGAAACACCATATATTTT. It translates to CASSVNRGLGNTIYF.

This clonotype was picked up many times. The J gene is TRBJ2-3, the V gene TRBV3-1, with a weak D call TRBD2 (6 bases). Germline values: CDR1 LGHDT, CDR2 YNNKEL (reference sequence). V was clipped by 3 bases and J by 6 bases, with 22 bases between them. This CDR3 has 17 residues. The CDR3 DNA reads TGTGCCAGCAGCCACGCCGGCCCCCTGCGGGGACGGGATACGCAGTATTTT. Protein: CASSHAGPLRGRDTQYF.

This clonotype showed up many times. The chain recombines TRBV14 with TRBJ2-3; D is possibly TRBD2 (7 bases). Trimming removed 2 bases from V and 2 bases from J, with 11 bases in between. Germline values: CDR1 SGHDN, CDR2 FVKESK. CDR3 length: 15 residues. CDR3 residues: CASSQWRGPTDTQYF. The DNA for the CDR3 is TGTGCCAGCAGCCAATGGCGGGGGCCCACAGATACGCAGTATTTT.

This clonotype has more than one count but fewer than ten. The chain employs TRBV7-9 and TRBJ1-2, with 9 bases that match TRBD1. The germline V gene encodes CDR1 SEHNR and CDR2 FQNEAQ (reference sequence). This CDR3 is built from 13 residues. J lost 8 bases, V lost 4 bases, and 5 bases had no gene match. CDR3 loop: CASSYTGGGGYTF. The CDR3 DNA sequence: TGTGCCAGCAGCTACACAGGGGGCGGCGGCTACACCTTC.

This clonotype was counted at least ten times. This chain links TRBV2 with TRBJ2-7, with 10 bases that match TRBD1. Germline V gives CDR1 SNHLY, CDR2 FYNNEI. This CDR3 is built from 13 residues. The trim removed 11 bases at V and 4 bases at J, leaving 8 bases unmatched. The CDR3 sequence: CASGGGQGYEQYF. In nucleotides, the CDR3 is TGTGCCTCCGGAGGGGGACAGGGGTACGAGCAGTACTTC.

This chain links TRBV24-1 with TRBJ2-2; the D is unclear. This CDR3 spans 15 amino acids. V gave up 12 bases and J gave up 0 bases, with 16 bases separating them. Germline-derived CDR1 and CDR2 are KGHDR and SFDVKD. CDR3 sequence reads: CAAESRVSNTGELFF. CDR3 coding DNA: TGTGCCGCCGAGTCACGAGTTTCGAACACCGGGGAGCTGTTTTTT.

At least ten counts were recorded for this clonotype. The chain is built from TRBV9 and TRBJ2-1; D possibly corresponds to TRBD2 (6 bases). The germline V gene encodes CDR1 SGDLS and CDR2 YYNGEE. Trimming cost V 0 bases and J 9 bases, with 13 bases left between them. The CDR3 has 14 residues. CDR3 coding DNA: TGTGCCAGCAGCGTAGGACGGAGGGGAAGTGAGCAGTTCTTC. Protein product: CASSVGRRGSEQFF.

This clonotype was observed a handful of times. V is TRBV5-8 and J is TRBJ2-3, with 13 bases identical to TRBD2. The germline V gene encodes CDR1 SGHTS and CDR2 YDEGEE. V trimming: 3 bases; J trimming: 5 bases; junction bases outside the gene matches: 6. CDR3 length: 16 amino acids. The CDR3 region is CASSSGLAGVRDTQYF. CDR3 DNA sequence: TGTGCCAGCAGCTCAGGACTAGCGGGAGTTAGAGATACGCAGTATTTT.

This clonotype was picked up many times. V usage is TRBV5-1 and J usage is TRBJ2-1; D is uncertain. V was clipped by 4 bases and J by 10 bases, with 15 bases between them. The germline gives CDR1 SGHRS, CDR2 YFSETQ. CDR3 length equals 13 residues. The CDR3 coding sequence is TGCGCCAGCAGCCCACCGACGTGGGGAGAGCAGTTCTTC. Encoded protein: CASSPPTWGEQFF.

This clonotype has more than one count but fewer than ten. The chain employs TRBV5-5 and TRBJ1-1; TRBD1 agrees at 7 bases. The V and J ends lost 4 bases and 2 bases, in that order; junction bases with no gene match: 5. Per the germline V gene, CDR1 is SGHKS and CDR2 is YYEKEE (reference sequence). The CDR3 is made up of 14 amino acids. CDR3 in amino acids: CASSARTGNTEAFF. DNA for the CDR3: TGTGCCAGCAGCGCAAGGACAGGAAACACTGAAGCTTTCTTT.

The chain links TRBV29-1 to TRBJ2-1, with D possibly matching TRBD2 (7 bases). Germline CDR1 reads SQVTM; CDR2 reads ANQGSEA. The CDR3 has 14 amino acids. The CDR3 nucleotides read TGCAGTCTCGGTGGGGGGGCTTCCTACAATGAGCAGTTCTTC. This translates into CSLGGGASYNEQFF.